Listed below are T cell receptor beta chains from one sample, sequenced in a study of T cell responses to AZD1222 COVID-19 vaccine. Only in-frame clones appear in the TCRdb table, and some are missing; sequencing was by immunoSEQ multiplex PCR. The table lists 120,000 or so clones, 81% of them singletons, with approximately 4.6% in the top ten. Material: peripheral blood, obtained on day 0 of AZD1222 vaccination. All receptors come from an adult in good health. The CDR3 runs from the conserved cysteine through the conserved F or W. A D gene is named only where the DNA matches it firmly. Clone size is stated in some rows and not others, as once, few, many or a class when expanded.

TRBV30	TRBJ1-2	TRBD1	-	TGTGCCTGGCAGGGGGACAGGGGAGTGGGCTATGGCTACACCTTC	CAWQGDRGVGYGYTF
TRBV18	TRBJ2-7	TRBD1	-	TGTGCCAGCTCAAAGACAGGGTCAGGGGACGAGCAGTACTTC	CASSKTGSGDEQYF
TRBV5-6	TRBJ2-7	TRBD2	-	TGTGCCAGCAGATGGACTAGCGGGGGGGCCTACGAGCAGTACTTC	CASRWTSGGAYEQYF
TRBV2	TRBJ2-6	TRBD1	-	TGTGCCAGCAGTGTGGGACAGCACTCTGGGGCCAACGTCCTGACTTTC	CASSVGQHSGANVLTF
TRBV28	TRBJ2-4	TRBD2	-	TGTGCCAGCTCGAGGCGGGAGTTCCTCCTGAACATTCAGTACTTC	CASSRREFLLNIQYF
TRBV4-2	TRBJ1-2	TRBD1	once	TGTGCCAGCAGCCAGGGGACAGGGACTTATGGCTACACCTTC	CASSQGTGTYGYTF
TRBV25-1	TRBJ2-1	TRBD1	-	TGTGCCAGCAGTTCCTCGACAGGGTCGTCCTACAATGAGCAGTTCTTC	CASSSSTGSSYNEQFF
TRBV23-1	TRBJ2-2	TRBD2	-	TGCGCCAGCAGTCAAAGGCGGCAGGGAGAGGCGGGAGGGAACACCGGGGAGCTGTTTTTT	CASSQRRQGEAGGNTGELFF
TRBV18	TRBJ2-2	-	once	TGTGCCAGCTCGTCTTTGGGGGAGACCGAGGAGCTGTTTTTT	CASSSLGETEELFF
TRBV13	TRBJ1-1	-	-	TGTGCCAGCAGGTCGACAGGAGAAGCTTTCTTT	CASRSTGEAFF
TRBV5-1	TRBJ2-5	TRBD2	-	TGCGCCAGCAGCTTTGGGGTTCGGACTAGCGGGGGGGCCCAAGAGACCCAGTACTTC	CASSFGVRTSGGAQETQYF
TRBV27	TRBJ1-1	-	-	TGTGCCAGCAGTGCGTGGAACACTGAAGCTTTCTTT	CASSAWNTEAFF
TRBV6-5	TRBJ1-2	-	-	TGTGCCAGCAGTTACTCGAGAACACGGTATGGCTACACCTTC	CASSYSRTRYGYTF
TRBV28	TRBJ2-3	TRBD1	once	TGTGCCATCGCCGACAGGGCAGATACGCAGTATTTT	CAIADRADTQYF
TRBV27	TRBJ1-1	TRBD1	-	TGTGCCAGCAGCCGAAACAGGGGAGGTACTGAAGCTTTCTTT	CASSRNRGGTEAFF
TRBV24-1	TRBJ2-6	TRBD1	-	TGTGCCACCAGTGATGCCGGGACAGGAAGGTTTGGGGCCAACGTCCTGACTTTC	CATSDAGTGRFGANVLTF
TRBV6-5	TRBJ1-1	TRBD1	-	TGTGCCAGCAGTTACTATCGGCAGGGGGCAGCGGCTTTCTTT	CASSYYRQGAAAFF
TRBV5-1	TRBJ2-1	-	-	TGCGCCAGCTATGAGGAGGGCTCCTACAATGAGCAGTTCTTC	CASYEEGSYNEQFF
TRBV5-1	TRBJ1-2	-	-	TGCGCCAGCAGCGATGCAGCTTATGGCTACACCTTC	CASSDAAYGYTF
TRBV4-3	TRBJ1-4	-	-	TGCGCCAGCAGCCAAGAAGGGGGGGAAAAACTGTTTTTT	CASSQEGGEKLFF
TRBV6-2/TRBV6-3	TRBJ2-7	TRBD2	once	TGTGCCAGCAGTCGCGGACTAGGCGGATACGAGCAGTACTTC	CASSRGLGGYEQYF
TRBV9	TRBJ1-1	-	-	TGTGCCAGCAGCGTAGGAGGAGTGAACACTGAAGCTTTCTTT	CASSVGGVNTEAFF
TRBV18	TRBJ2-2	-	-	TGTGCCAGCTCACCAAGAGGGATTGGCACCGGGGAGCTGTTTTTT	CASSPRGIGTGELFF
TRBV3-1/TRBV3-2	TRBJ2-7	TRBD1	-	TGTGCCAGCAGCCAAGAGAACCTCGTGGACAGGTCGTCCTACGAGCAGTACTTC	CASSQENLVDRSSYEQYF
TRBV28	TRBJ1-2	-	-	TGTGCCAGCAGTTTATCGCGAGCGCGGACCTTC	CASSLSRARTF
TRBV6-2/TRBV6-3	TRBJ2-7	-	-	TGTGCCAGCAGTCCCTACAGTGGGTCCTACGAGCAGTACTTC	CASSPYSGSYEQYF
TRBV27	TRBJ1-2	-	-	TGTGCCAGCGGCCGCAGGGGCAACTATGGCTACACCTTC	CASGRRGNYGYTF
TRBV6-5	TRBJ1-5	-	once	TGTGCCAGCAGCCCCGACGGCAGGGGCAATCAGCCCCAGCATTTT	CASSPDGRGNQPQHF
TRBV7-2	TRBJ2-1	-	-	TGTGCCAGCAGTTCCGACCGGAGGGGGGGCAATGAGCAGTTCTTC	CASSSDRRGGNEQFF
TRBV7-2	TRBJ2-6	-	-	TGTGCCAGCAGCCTTCAGAACTCTGGGGCCAACGTCCTGACTTTC	CASSLQNSGANVLTF
TRBV19	TRBJ2-7	-	-	TGTGCCAGTAGTTCCAGGGGAGGTTACGAGCAGTACTTC	CASSSRGGYEQYF
TRBV5-1	TRBJ2-3	-	-	TGCGCCAGCGGGTCCCTCGGTACGGCAGATACGCAGTATTTT	CASGSLGTADTQYF
TRBV18	TRBJ2-2	-	-	TGTGCCAGCTCACCAATAGCCACCGGGGAGCTGTTTTTT	CASSPIATGELFF
TRBV27	TRBJ1-1	TRBD1	-	TGTGCCAGCAGTTTATCGAGGACAGGCGCGAACACTGAAGCTTTCTTT	CASSLSRTGANTEAFF
TRBV3-1/TRBV3-2	TRBJ1-2	-	-	TGTGCCAGCAGCCAAGACTTGAGGCGGAATCTTGGCTACACCTTC	CASSQDLRRNLGYTF
TRBV4-1	TRBJ2-1	-	-	TGCGCCAGCAGCCAAGGCCCGGAGGGGTACAATGAGCAGTTCTTC	CASSQGPEGYNEQFF
TRBV7-2	TRBJ2-1	TRBD1	-	TGTGCCAGCAGTCCACAGGGGAGCTACAATGAGCAGTTCTTC	CASSPQGSYNEQFF
TRBV18	TRBJ2-5	TRBD2	once	TGTGCCAGCTCTGCCCTGCGAGGACTAGCGGAGAGGGGGGTTCAAGAGACCCAGTACTTC	CASSALRGLAERGVQETQYF
TRBV28	TRBJ1-2	-	-	TGTGCCAGCAGTCCTACAGGGTATGGCTACACCTTC	CASSPTGYGYTF
TRBV28	TRBJ2-7	TRBD1	-	TGTGCCAGCAGTTTAAAAACAGGGGTACCCTACGAGCAGTACTTC	CASSLKTGVPYEQYF
TRBV5-1	TRBJ2-5	-	-	TGCGCCAGCAGCTTGGGTCTAGTCAAAAAAGAGACCCAGTACTTC	CASSLGLVKKETQYF
TRBV18	TRBJ2-2	-	-	TGTGCCAGCTCACCCTTAAACCAGGGAGCCGGGGAGCTGTTTTTT	CASSPLNQGAGELFF
TRBV4-3	TRBJ1-2	TRBD1	-	TGCGCCAGCAGCCAAGTAGGACAGGGGCGCTACACCTTC	CASSQVGQGRYTF
TRBV27	TRBJ1-2	TRBD1	-	TGTGCCAGCAGTACCCGGACAGGGGGCTCCTATGGCTACACCTTC	CASSTRTGGSYGYTF
TRBV15	TRBJ2-1	TRBD2	few	TGTGCCACCAGCAGAGGGACTAGCAACGATGAGCAGTTCTTC	CATSRGTSNDEQFF
TRBV9	TRBJ1-1	-	-	TGTGCCAGCAGCGTAGATGGGGGGAGGGAGACTGAAGCTTTCTTT	CASSVDGGRETEAFF
TRBV25-1	TRBJ2-1	TRBD2	-	TGTGCCAGCAGTACGGGACTAAACAATGAGCAGTTCTTC	CASSTGLNNEQFF
TRBV15	TRBJ2-4	-	-	TGTGCCACCAGCAGCGGTCAGAGCGACATTCAGTACTTC	CATSSGQSDIQYF
TRBV19	TRBJ1-2	-	-	TGTGCCAGTAGTCGCGACAGGAACTATGGCTACACCTTC	CASSRDRNYGYTF
TRBV27	TRBJ1-4	TRBD1	-	TGTGCCAGCAGTCCGGGACAGGGCTGGGAAAAACTGTTTTTT	CASSPGQGWEKLFF
TRBV19	TRBJ1-2	-	-	TGTGCCAGTAGTATAGCCCTAACAGGTGCGGCTAACTATGGCTACACCTTC	CASSIALTGAANYGYTF
TRBV14	TRBJ2-5	TRBD1	-	TGTGCCAGCAGCACTTACAGGGGGCTAGGAGAGACCCAGTACTTC	CASSTYRGLGETQYF
TRBV18	TRBJ1-6	-	-	TGTGCCAGCTCACCCCCCGGTCCGGGAGGGGAAAATTCACCCCTCCACTTT	CASSPPGPGGENSPLHF
TRBV5-6	TRBJ2-7	-	-	TGTGCCAGCAGCTTGGAAGGGGCAGGGCTATACGAGCAGTACTTC	CASSLEGAGLYEQYF
TRBV7-2	TRBJ2-7	TRBD1	-	TGTGCCAGCAGCTTAGGGACAGGGGGCGTGTCGGGCGAGCAGTACTTC	CASSLGTGGVSGEQYF
TRBV18	TRBJ1-5	-	-	TGTGCCAGCTCACGGGCTCACGGCAATCAGCCCCAGCATTTT	CASSRAHGNQPQHF